A single sample is the source of the 21 T cell receptor beta chains below, sequenced in a study of T-cell reconstitution after alpha-beta-depleted transplantation in children. Molecular barcoding with unique molecular identifiers was used for the TCRbeta library. MiXCR, applied by TCRdb to the PCR reads, yields one record per CDR3 protein. Of a few hundred thousand distinct CDR3 sequences listed, over 25% are singletons. Specimen: PBMCs, collected before TCRalphabeta/CD19-depleted stem cell transplant. The origin of the receptors is a boy in the first two years of life with Wiskott-Aldrich syndrome, due to receive a stem cell transplant.

V usage is TRBV28 and J usage is TRBJ2-5; TRBD1 might be the D (6 bases). The CDR3 is made up of 15 amino acids. CDR1 MDHEN and CDR2 SYDVKM come from the germline V gene. The V and J ends lost 5 bases and 5 bases respectively, with 18 bases between them. This chain's CDR3 is CASSADSLQGETQYF. The CDR3 DNA reads TGTGCCAGCAGTGCGGACTCACTTCAGGGGGAGACCCAGTACTTC.

In its sample, this clonotype was seen a few times. The V call is TRBV12-3 or TRBV12-4, the J call TRBJ2-2; weak D call: TRBD2 (6 bases). CDR3 size: 16 residues. The germline V and J ends were trimmed by 2 bases and 5 bases, with 15 bases remaining between them. The CDR3: CASSLSAGWVTGELFF. In DNA, the CDR3 is TGTGCCAGCAGTTTATCAGCGGGTTGGGTAACCGGGGAGCTGTTTTTT.

In its sample, this clonotype was seen a few times. The chain uses TRBV20-1 and TRBJ2-3; 11 positions agree with TRBD2. J was trimmed by 8 bases and V by 2 bases; bases with no gene match: 9. CDR1 and CDR2 (germline): DFQATT, SNEGSKA (reference sequence). This CDR3 region has 15 residues. In DNA, the CDR3 is TGCAGTGCTAGAAGAATAGCGGGAGGGCCGCGTACGCAGTATTTT. Encoded protein: CSARRIAGGPRTQYF.

This clonotype turned up a few times. This chain links TRBV12-3 or TRBV12-4 with TRBJ2-3; TRBD2 might be the D (6 bases). Deletions cut 6 bases from V and 2 bases from J, with 9 bases between. This CDR3 is 13 amino acids long. CDR3 residues: CASRRRDTDTQYF. In nucleotides, the CDR3 is TGTGCCAGCAGGCGGAGGGACACAGATACGCAGTATTTT.

The genes are TRBV15 and TRBJ2-1; D gene unclear. The CDR3 covers 13 residues. Looked up from germline, CDR1 is LNHNV and CDR2 is YYDKDF (reference sequence). The germline V and J ends were trimmed by 8 bases and 4 bases, with 12 bases remaining between them. The CDR3: CATSRGWYNEQFF. The CDR3 nucleotides are TGTGCCACCTCCCGCGGATGGTACAATGAGCAGTTCTTC.

The chain combines TRBV7-3 with TRBJ1-1; TRBD1 agrees at 9 bases. The trim removed 5 bases at V and 5 bases at J, leaving 3 bases unmatched. The CDR3 consists of 13 residues. Per germline, CDR1 SGHTA and CDR2 FQGTGA. The CDR3 protein is CASSKGQGTEAFF. CDR3 bases: TGTGCCAGCAGCAAGGGACAGGGTACTGAAGCTTTCTTT.

The chain joins TRBV12-3 or TRBV12-4 to TRBJ1-3; D not resolved. CDR3 length: 14 amino acids. The ends were cut back, 1 base at V and 2 bases at J, with 6 bases in the middle. The CDR3 spells CASSLGAPGNTIYF. CDR3 nucleotides: TGTGCCAGCAGTTTAGGGGCGCCTGGAAACACCATATATTTT.

CDR3 residues: CASSARGSGRALAGELFF. The CDR3, as DNA: TGTGCCAGCAGCGCAAGAGGTAGCGGGAGGGCCTTGGCCGGGGAGCTGTTTTTT. This chain joins TRBV3-1 and TRBJ2-2, with 11 bases that match TRBD2. With 5 bases clipped from V and 6 bases from J, the junction kept 14 bases outside the gene matches. Per germline, CDR1 LGHDT and CDR2 YNNKEL (reference sequence). The CDR3 sequence is 18 residues long.

The rearrangement uses TRBV12-3 or TRBV12-4 and TRBJ1-5; the D is unclear. The CDR3 is 13 amino acids. V lost 3 bases to trimming and J lost 11 bases, with 14 bases between them. The CDR3, as DNA: TGTGCCAGCAGTTTGTTAAGCCCTGGAGCCCAGCATTTT. It encodes CASSLLSPGAQHF.

This clonotype was found a few times. This chain uses TRBV30 with TRBJ1-1, with a weak D call TRBD1 (5 bases). Per the germline V gene, CDR1 is GTSNPN and CDR2 is SVGIG (reference sequence). The V gene lost 2 bases and the J gene lost 3 bases, with 10 bases spanning the gap. This CDR3 is 13 amino acids long. In nucleotides, the CDR3 is TGTGCCTGGAGTCCCCGAGGGGACACTGAAGCTTTCTTT. This gives the protein CAWSPRGDTEAFF.

The chain couples TRBV20-1 to TRBJ2-1; D is unclear. This CDR3 comprises 13 residues. Trimming pared 5 bases from V and 0 bases from J, leaving 8 bases between. Germline V CDR1 and CDR2: DFQATT, SNEGSKA (reference sequence). The CDR3 nucleotides are TGCAGTGCTCCTAAGAGCTCCTACAATGAGCAGTTCTTC. As protein: CSAPKSSYNEQFF.

There are a few counts of this clonotype. The chain couples TRBV6-2 or TRBV6-3 to TRBJ1-3, with D unclear. Germline CDR1 MNHEY, CDR2 SVGEGT. The CDR3 is 20 residues long. Between the trimmed V and J ends, which lost 3 bases and 0 bases, there was a span of 24 bases. The DNA for the CDR3 is TGTGCCAGCAGTTATGTGGGCGCTAAGGTTTTGTTTCCCTCTGGAAACACCATATATTTT. Its protein product is CASSYVGAKVLFPSGNTIYF.

This clonotype was picked up one time. V is TRBV10-1 and J is TRBJ2-3, with 13 bases fitting TRBD2. The germline gives CDR1 WNHNN, CDR2 SYGVQD (reference sequence). This CDR3 region has 14 residues. After removal of 5 bases from V and 4 bases from J, the junction contained 0 bases not matched to a gene. The CDR3, as DNA: TGCGCCAGCAGTACTAGCGGGAGGGCAGATACGCAGTATTTT. Translated: CASSTSGRADTQYF.

This chain connects TRBV9 to TRBJ2-7; D perhaps matches TRBD1 (5 bases). Germline CDR1 and CDR2: SGDLS and YYNGEE. Trimming removed 4 bases from V and 0 bases from J, with 8 bases in between. CDR3 length: 13 residues. CDR3 coding DNA: TGTGCCAGCAGCCCCAGGGCCTCCTACGAGCAGTACTTC. Its protein is CASSPRASYEQYF.

The V and J genes are TRBV7-2 and TRBJ2-5; D is unclear. CDR1 and CDR2 from the germline V gene are SGHTA and FQGNSA. V lost 5 bases and J 9 bases, leaving 10 bases between the germline ends. This CDR3 spans 11 amino acids. The CDR3 loop is CASSPKLAQYF. The DNA of the CDR3 is TGTGCCAGCAGCCCCAAGTTGGCCCAGTACTTC.

V and J are TRBV7-6 and TRBJ2-1; D is ambiguous. Germline values: CDR1 SGHVS, CDR2 FNYEAQ. Between the trimmed V and J ends, which lost 1 base and 9 bases, there was a span of 16 bases. The CDR3 extends over 15 amino acids. As DNA, the CDR3 is TGTGCCAGCAGCTTAGTCACACCGTCGGCTGGTGAGCAGTTCTTC. Translated, it gives CASSLVTPSAGEQFF.

Only a few counts were recorded for this clonotype. The chain uses TRBV9 and TRBJ2-1; D may be TRBD1 or TRBD2 (5 bases each). The germline V gene has CDR1 SGDLS and CDR2 YYNGEE. This CDR3 spans 17 amino acids. The V end lost 4 bases, the J end lost 8 bases, and 25 bases lay between the germline ends. The CDR3 DNA reads TGTGCCAGCAGCCCAGGGATCGGGACGATAGAAGGGGATGAGCAGTTCTTC. As protein: CASSPGIGTIEGDEQFF.

The chain links TRBV20-1 to TRBJ2-7; D is unclear. The germline V gene has CDR1 DFQATT and CDR2 SNEGSKA (reference sequence). CDR3 size: 14 residues. Between the trimmed V and J ends, which lost 2 bases and 3 bases, there was a span of 14 bases. CDR3 loop: CSARNGYRVYEQYF. DNA for the CDR3: TGCAGTGCTAGAAATGGCTACAGAGTCTACGAGCAGTACTTC.

This clonotype was counted only a few times. The genes are TRBV10-3 and TRBJ2-1, with D hard to call. Looked up from germline, CDR1 is ENHRY and CDR2 is SYGVKD. Trimming pared 3 bases from V and 2 bases from J, leaving 11 bases between. CDR3 size: 15 residues. The CDR3 DNA follows: TGTGCCATCAGTGACGGCGGTGCGACCTACAATGAGCAGTTCTTC. Translating gives CAISDGGATYNEQFF.

This clonotype turned up a few times. J is TRBJ2-2 and V is TRBV5-1, with D tentatively TRBD1 (6 bases). The V gene's germline CDR1 is SGHRS and CDR2 YFSETQ. The CDR3 sequence is 14 residues long. Between the trimmed V and J ends, which lost 7 bases and 1 base, there was a span of 11 bases. The CDR3 coding sequence is TGCGCCAGCCGCCTGACAGGGAACACCGGGGAGCTGTTTTTT. Translating it yields CASRLTGNTGELFF.

This clonotype occurred a few times. The chain is built from TRBV7-2 and TRBJ2-7; 9 nucleotides match TRBD2. The CDR3 totals 14 residues. The V gene's germline CDR1 is SGHTA and CDR2 FQGNSA. V lost 5 bases to trimming and J lost 5 bases; unmatched junction nucleotides: 7. CDR3 in DNA: TGTGCCAGCAGCGTTAGCGGGAGAATCCACGAGCAGTACTTC. Amino acid sequence: CASSVSGRIHEQYF. The full variable domain, completed using reference TRBV7-2 and TRBJ2-7, is GAGVSQSPSNKVTEKGKDVELRCDPISGHTALYWYRQSLGQGLEFLIYFQGNSAPDKSGLPSDRFSAERTGGSVSTLTIQRTQQEDSAVYLCASSVSGRIHEQYFGPGTRLTVT.